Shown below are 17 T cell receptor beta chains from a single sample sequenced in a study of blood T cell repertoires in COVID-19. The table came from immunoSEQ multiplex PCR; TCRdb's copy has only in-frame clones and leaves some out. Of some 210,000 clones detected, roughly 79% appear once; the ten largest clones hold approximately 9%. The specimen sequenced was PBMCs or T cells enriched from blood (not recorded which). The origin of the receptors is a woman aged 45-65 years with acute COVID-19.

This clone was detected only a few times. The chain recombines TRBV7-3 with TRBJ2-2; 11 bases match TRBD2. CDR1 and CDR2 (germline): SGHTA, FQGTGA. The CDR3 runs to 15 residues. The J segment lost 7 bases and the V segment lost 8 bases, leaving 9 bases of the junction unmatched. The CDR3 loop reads CASALTSGMIGELFF. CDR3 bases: TGTGCCAGCGCACTGACTAGCGGGATGATCGGGGAGCTGTTTTTT.

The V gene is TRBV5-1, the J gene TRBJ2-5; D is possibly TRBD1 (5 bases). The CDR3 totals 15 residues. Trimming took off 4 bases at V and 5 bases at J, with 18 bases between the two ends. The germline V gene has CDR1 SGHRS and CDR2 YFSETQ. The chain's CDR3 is CASSPTQGGMETQYF. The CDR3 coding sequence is TGCGCCAGCAGCCCCACTCAGGGCGGTATGGAGACCCAGTACTTC.

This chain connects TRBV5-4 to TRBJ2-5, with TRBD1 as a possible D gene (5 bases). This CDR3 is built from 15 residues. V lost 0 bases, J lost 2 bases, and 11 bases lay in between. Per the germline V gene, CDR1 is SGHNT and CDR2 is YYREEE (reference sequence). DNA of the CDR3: TGTGCCAGCAGCTTGGTAGGGGCAGATCAAGAGACCCAGTACTTC. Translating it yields CASSLVGADQETQYF.

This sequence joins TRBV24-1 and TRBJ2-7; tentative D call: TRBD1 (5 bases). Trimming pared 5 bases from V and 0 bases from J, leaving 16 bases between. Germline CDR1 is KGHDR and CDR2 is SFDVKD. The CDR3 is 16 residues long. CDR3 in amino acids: CATSGVQGLSSYEQYF. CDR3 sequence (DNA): TGTGCCACCAGTGGGGTTCAGGGCCTTAGCTCCTACGAGCAGTACTTC.

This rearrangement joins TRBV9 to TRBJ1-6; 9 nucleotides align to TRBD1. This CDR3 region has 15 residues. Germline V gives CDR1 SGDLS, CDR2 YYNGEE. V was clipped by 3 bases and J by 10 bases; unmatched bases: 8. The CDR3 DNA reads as TGTGCCAGCAGCGACCCGGGACAGGGAGGGTCACCCCTCCACTTT. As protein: CASSDPGQGGSPLHF.

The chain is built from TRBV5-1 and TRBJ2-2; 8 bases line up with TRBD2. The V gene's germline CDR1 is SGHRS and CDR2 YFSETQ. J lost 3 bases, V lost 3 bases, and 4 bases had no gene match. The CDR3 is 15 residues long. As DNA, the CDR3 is TGCGCCAGCAGCTCCGGGGGGGATCACACCGGGGAGCTGTTTTTT. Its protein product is CASSSGGDHTGELFF.

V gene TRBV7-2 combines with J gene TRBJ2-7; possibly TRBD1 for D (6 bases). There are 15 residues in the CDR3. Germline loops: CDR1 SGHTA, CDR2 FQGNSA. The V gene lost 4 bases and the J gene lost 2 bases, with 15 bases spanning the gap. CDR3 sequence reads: CASSSTGSIPYEQYF. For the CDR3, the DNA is TGTGCCAGCAGCTCTACAGGGAGCATACCCTACGAGCAGTACTTC.

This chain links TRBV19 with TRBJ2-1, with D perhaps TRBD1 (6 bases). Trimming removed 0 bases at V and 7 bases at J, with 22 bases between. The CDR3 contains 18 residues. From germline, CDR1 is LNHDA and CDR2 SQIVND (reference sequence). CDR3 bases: TGTGCCAGTAGTATAGATAAGGTCCAGGGGCGTTTGGGGAATGAGCAGTTCTTC. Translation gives CASSIDKVQGRLGNEQFF.

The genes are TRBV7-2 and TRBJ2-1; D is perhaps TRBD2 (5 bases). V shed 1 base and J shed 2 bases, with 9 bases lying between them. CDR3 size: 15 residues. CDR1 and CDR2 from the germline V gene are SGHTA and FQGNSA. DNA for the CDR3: TGTGCCAGCAGCTTAGTAGGTAGCGCCTACAATGAGCAGTTCTTC. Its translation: CASSLVGSAYNEQFF.

CDR3 nucleotides: TGTGCCAGCATGGGGGGTGACCCCTACGAGCAGTACTTC. This gives the protein CASMGGDPYEQYF. V usage is TRBV7-2 and J usage is TRBJ2-7, with D perhaps TRBD2 (6 bases). This CDR3 comprises 13 residues. V was clipped by 7 bases and J by 2 bases, with 12 bases between them. The germline V gene has CDR1 SGHTA and CDR2 FQGNSA.

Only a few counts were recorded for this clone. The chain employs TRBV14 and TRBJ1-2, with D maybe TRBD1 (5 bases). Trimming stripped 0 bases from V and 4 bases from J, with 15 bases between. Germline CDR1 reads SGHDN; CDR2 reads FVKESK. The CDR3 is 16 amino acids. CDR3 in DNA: TGTGCCAGCAGCCAAGATCGGAACTCGCAGGGCTATGGCTACACCTTC. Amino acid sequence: CASSQDRNSQGYGYTF.

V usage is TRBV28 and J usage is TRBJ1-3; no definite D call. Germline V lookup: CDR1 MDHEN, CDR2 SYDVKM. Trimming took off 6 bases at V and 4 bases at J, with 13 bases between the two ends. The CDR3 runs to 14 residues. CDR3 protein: CASSRWSGGNTIYF. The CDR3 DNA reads TGTGCCAGCAGCCGGTGGAGCGGGGGAAACACCATATATTTT.

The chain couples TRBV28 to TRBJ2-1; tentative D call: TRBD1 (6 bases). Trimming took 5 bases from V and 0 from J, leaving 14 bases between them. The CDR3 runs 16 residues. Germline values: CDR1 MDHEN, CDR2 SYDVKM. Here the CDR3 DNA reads TGTGCCAGCAGTAGCAGGGGTCCGAGCTCCTACAATGAGCAGTTCTTC. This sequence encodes CASSSRGPSSYNEQFF. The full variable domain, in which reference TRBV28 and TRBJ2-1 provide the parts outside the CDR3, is DVKVTQSSRYLVKRTGEKVFLECVQDMDHENMFWYRQDPGLGLRLIYFSYDVKMKEKGDIPEGYSVSREKKERFSLILESASTNQTSMYLCASSSRGPSSYNEQFFGPGTRLTVL.

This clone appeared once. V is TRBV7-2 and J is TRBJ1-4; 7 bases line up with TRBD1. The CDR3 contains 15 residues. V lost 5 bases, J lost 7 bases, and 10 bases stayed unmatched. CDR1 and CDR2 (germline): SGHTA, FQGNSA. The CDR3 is CASSPRRGQGEKLFF. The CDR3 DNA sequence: TGTGCCAGCAGCCCGAGGAGGGGGCAGGGTGAAAAACTGTTTTTT.

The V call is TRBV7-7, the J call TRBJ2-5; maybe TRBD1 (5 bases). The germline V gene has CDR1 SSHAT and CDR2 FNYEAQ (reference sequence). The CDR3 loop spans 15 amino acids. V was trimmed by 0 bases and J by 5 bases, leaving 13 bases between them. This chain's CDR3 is CASSLASSGSETQYF. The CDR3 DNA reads TGTGCCAGCAGCTTAGCGTCGTCAGGGTCCGAGACCCAGTACTTC.

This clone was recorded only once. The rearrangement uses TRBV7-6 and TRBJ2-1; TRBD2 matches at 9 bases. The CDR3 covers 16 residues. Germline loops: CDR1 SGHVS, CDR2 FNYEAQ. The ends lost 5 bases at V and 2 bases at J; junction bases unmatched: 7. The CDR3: CASSRSAGGAYNEQFF. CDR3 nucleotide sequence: TGTGCCAGCAGCAGGAGCGCGGGGGGGGCCTACAATGAGCAGTTCTTC.

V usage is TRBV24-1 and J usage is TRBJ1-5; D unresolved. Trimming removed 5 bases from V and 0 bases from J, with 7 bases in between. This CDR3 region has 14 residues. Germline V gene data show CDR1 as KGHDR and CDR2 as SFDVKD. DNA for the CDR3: TGTGCCACCAGTGTTGGGCTTAGCAATCAGCCCCAGCATTTT. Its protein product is CATSVGLSNQPQHF.